This paragraph covers one T cell receptor beta chain sequence. What it binds is unknown. Since all of the isolated RNA was reverse transcribed, expressed TCRB transcripts were what got sequenced. The repertoire was sequenced with immunoSEQ multiplex PCR; TCRdb's copy has only in-frame clones and lacks some. This repertoire shows hundreds of thousands of clones, over 12% found once; its top ten account for just under 0.04%. Post-sort purity exceeded 95% for all sorted populations. V lost 5 bases and J lost 11, with 16 bases in between. CDR3 length equals 12 residues. Germline lookup yields CDR1 GTSNPN and CDR2 SVGIG (reference sequence). This record comes from a study of beta chain features in type 1 diabetes. Study findings and constraints: When VDJ junctions were examined, type 1 diabetes patients showed fewer insertions and more deletions. cDNA-based sequencing might over-represent cells highly expressing TCR. TCRB CDR3s from Type 1 diabetes patients were moderately but significantly shorter in all four CD4+ subsets. TCRB repertoires of naive, central memory and Treg cells appeared more similar among patients than among healthy donors.

The genes are TRBV30 and TRBJ1-5, with D hard to call. The TCR originated in a man younger than 35 with type 1 diabetes. Sample: naive CD4+ T cells from blood. The CDR3 region has the DNA TGTGCCTGGGCCCTAATGGGGTCGGCCCAGCATTTT. The encoded protein is CAWALMGSAQHF.